These T cell receptor beta chains were read from a single sample in a study of blood T cell repertoires in COVID-19. Data came from immunoSEQ multiplex PCR; TCRdb stores just in-frame clones and leaves some out. Counted here are nearly 110,000 clones, roughly 90% occurring once; the ten biggest clones make up about 5.3%. What was sequenced was peripheral blood. These receptors all stem from a man in his forties with active or convalescent COVID-19. Both conserved end residues are trimmed from each CDR3. D genes are given only for firm matches.

j_gene,v_gene,d_gene,CDR3aa
TRBJ1-6,TRBV27,TRBD1,ASSSGTGDNSPLH
TRBJ1-3,TRBV20-1,-,SANSLNTIY
TRBJ2-7,TRBV7-2,TRBD2,ASSPRLAGGSEQY
TRBJ1-4,TRBV6-1,TRBD1,ASSERATGVKEKLF
TRBJ2-1,TRBV29-1,-,SGERPTYNEQF
TRBJ2-5,TRBV5-1,-,ASSLAGLQETQY
TRBJ1-2,TRBV28,TRBD1,ASTLSGTGDGYT
TRBJ1-3,TRBV12-5,-,ASGVRLNSGNTIY
TRBJ1-5,TRBV2,-,ASSIPGASQPQH
TRBJ1-1,TRBV30,-,AWSVPGSWWNTEAF
TRBJ2-6,TRBV28,-,ASSWDTNSGANVLT
TRBJ1-2,TRBV20-1,-,SDWEDYGYT
TRBJ1-2,TRBV7-9,TRBD1,ASSLWTGDGYT
TRBJ2-7,TRBV11-2,-,ASSLVESYEQY
TRBJ2-1,TRBV18,-,ASSPPVVGDEQF
TRBJ1-1,TRBV6-5,-,ASSYDSKAF
TRBJ2-2,TRBV28,-,ASSLQGGPNTGELF
TRBJ1-1,TRBV29-1,-,SVGAGGMNTEAF
TRBJ2-1,TRBV18,TRBD1,ASSPLPGQPDNEQF
TRBJ2-5,TRBV9,-,ASSVGPGAQETQY
TRBJ1-6,TRBV19,TRBD1,ASRGTGIRDSPLH
TRBJ2-3,TRBV29-1,TRBD1,SVLTGTGVDTQY
TRBJ2-7,TRBV19,TRBD2,ASSMMGEGLGEQY
TRBJ2-1,TRBV6-6,TRBD2,ASWASGSREQF
TRBJ2-5,TRBV7-3,-,ASSSQGTETQY
TRBJ2-7,TRBV4-3,TRBD2,ASSQTASGAYEQY
TRBJ2-1,TRBV6-5,-,ASGVRDKYNEQF
TRBJ1-2,TRBV7-2,-,ASSQRSSNYGYT
TRBJ2-1,TRBV3-1/TRBV3-2,TRBD2,ASSPLWGGLAGRGGNEQF
TRBJ1-2,TRBV7-2,TRBD1,ASSLRTGPNGYT
TRBJ2-3,TRBV7-9,-,ASSPRLSVGSTDTQY
TRBJ1-5,TRBV18,-,ASSPESLNQPQH
TRBJ1-1,TRBV7-2,-,ASSLEQGLAEAF
TRBJ1-2,TRBV5-1,-,ASSSTGGYGYT
TRBJ1-1,TRBV28,-,ASSLGVNTEAF
TRBJ2-2,TRBV11-3,-,ASSLTDSNTGELF
TRBJ2-3,TRBV13,TRBD2,AGGKRESPTDTQY
TRBJ2-7,TRBV20-1,-,SARDRNEQY
TRBJ1-5,TRBV27,TRBD1,ASSFGQGGQPQH
TRBJ1-1,TRBV7-2,TRBD1,ASSSQTGIGAEAF
TRBJ1-1,TRBV9,-,ASSRGGRGLLEAF
TRBJ2-1,TRBV6-2/TRBV6-3,TRBD2,ASSELAGAYNEQF
TRBJ2-2,TRBV7-2,-,ASTLLRGTGELF
TRBJ1-2,TRBV7-3,TRBD1,ASSLGTGGGYT
TRBJ2-3,TRBV28,-,ASSSVIDTQY
TRBJ1-6,TRBV27,-,ASSSTGNSPLH
TRBJ1-1,TRBV7-9,-,ASSLAHGGGNTEAF
TRBJ2-7,TRBV2,-,ASSVAERSEQY
TRBJ2-7,TRBV4-2,TRBD2,ASSQVVAGGLYEQY
TRBJ1-6,TRBV29-1,TRBD1,SPGVGDRNSPLH